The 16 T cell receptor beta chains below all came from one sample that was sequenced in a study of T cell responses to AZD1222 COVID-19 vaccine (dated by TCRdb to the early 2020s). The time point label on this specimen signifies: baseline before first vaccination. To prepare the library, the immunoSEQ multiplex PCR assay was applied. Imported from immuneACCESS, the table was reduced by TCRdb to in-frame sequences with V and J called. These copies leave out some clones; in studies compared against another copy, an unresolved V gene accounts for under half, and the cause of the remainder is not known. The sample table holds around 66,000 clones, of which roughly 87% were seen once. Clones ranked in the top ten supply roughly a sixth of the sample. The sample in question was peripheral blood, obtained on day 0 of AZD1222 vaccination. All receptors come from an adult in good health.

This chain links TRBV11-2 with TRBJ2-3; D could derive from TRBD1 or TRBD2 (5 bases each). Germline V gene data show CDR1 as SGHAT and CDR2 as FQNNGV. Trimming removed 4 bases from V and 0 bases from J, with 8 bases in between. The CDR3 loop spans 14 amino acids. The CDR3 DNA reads TGTGCCAGCAGCTGGGACCGTAGCACAGATACGCAGTATTTT. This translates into CASSWDRSTDTQYF.

The CDR3, as DNA: TGCAGTGCTAGTAAGGGTCCTGGAAACACCATATATTTT. Its translation: CSASKGPGNTIYF. The rearrangement joins TRBV20-1 to TRBJ1-3; D remains ambiguous. CDR1 and CDR2 from the germline V gene are DFQATT and SNEGSKA (reference sequence). V was pared by 3 bases and J by 2 bases, with 8 bases between. The CDR3 is 13 residues long.

This CDR3 is CASSALAGGVTDTQYF. CDR3 in DNA: TGTGCCAGCAGTGCATTAGCGGGAGGGGTCACAGATACGCAGTATTTT. The rearrangement joins TRBV25-1 to TRBJ2-3; 11 positions match TRBD2. J lost 2 bases, V lost 4 bases, and 5 bases had no gene match. The V gene's germline CDR1 is MGHDK and CDR2 SYGVNS. The CDR3 spans 16 residues.

The DNA of the CDR3 is TGTGCCAGCAGCTTGGAACAGGTTCACACTGAAGCTTTCTTT. The encoded protein is CASSLEQVHTEAFF. The gene calls are TRBV5-6 and TRBJ1-1; D might be TRBD1 (5 bases). V was shortened by 0 bases and J by 3 bases, with 9 bases between the two germline ends. The CDR3 runs 14 residues. Germline loops: CDR1 SGHDT, CDR2 YYEEEE.

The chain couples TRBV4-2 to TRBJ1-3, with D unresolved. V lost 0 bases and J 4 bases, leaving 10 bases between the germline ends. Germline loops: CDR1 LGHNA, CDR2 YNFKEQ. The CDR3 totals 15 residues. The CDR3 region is CASSQDRGAGNTIYF. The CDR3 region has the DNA TGTGCCAGCAGCCAAGATCGGGGAGCAGGAAACACCATATATTTT.

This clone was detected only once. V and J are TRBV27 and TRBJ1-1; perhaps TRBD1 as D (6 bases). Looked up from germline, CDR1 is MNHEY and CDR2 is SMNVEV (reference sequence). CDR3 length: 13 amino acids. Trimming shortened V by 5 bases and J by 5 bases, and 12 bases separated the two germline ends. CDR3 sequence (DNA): TGTGCCAGCAGTGTCGGACAGAGGACTGAAGCTTTCTTT. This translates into CASSVGQRTEAFF.

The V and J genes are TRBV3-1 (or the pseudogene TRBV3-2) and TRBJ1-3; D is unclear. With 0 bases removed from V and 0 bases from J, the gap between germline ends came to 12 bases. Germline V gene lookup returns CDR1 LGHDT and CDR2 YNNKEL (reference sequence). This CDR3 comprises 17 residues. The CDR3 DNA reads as TGTGCCAGCAGCCAAGATCTGGCAGGTCGCTCTGGAAACACCATATATTTT. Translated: CASSQDLAGRSGNTIYF.

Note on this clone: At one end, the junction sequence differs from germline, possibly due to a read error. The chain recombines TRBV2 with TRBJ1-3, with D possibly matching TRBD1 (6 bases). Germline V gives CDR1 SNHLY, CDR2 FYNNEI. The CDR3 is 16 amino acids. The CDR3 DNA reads TGTGCCAGCAGGGAAGGAGGGGGGGCTACTGGAAACACCATATATTTT. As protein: CASREGGGATGNTIYF.

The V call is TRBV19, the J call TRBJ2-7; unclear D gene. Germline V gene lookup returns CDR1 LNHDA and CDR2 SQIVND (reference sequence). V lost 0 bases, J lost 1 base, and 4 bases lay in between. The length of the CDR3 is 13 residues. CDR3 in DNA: TGTGCCAGTAGTATAGACCGATCCTACGAGCAGTACTTC. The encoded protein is CASSIDRSYEQYF.

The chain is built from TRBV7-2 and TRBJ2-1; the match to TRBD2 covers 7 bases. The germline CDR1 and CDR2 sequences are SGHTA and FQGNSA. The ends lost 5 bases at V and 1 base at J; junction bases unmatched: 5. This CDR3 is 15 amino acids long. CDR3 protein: CASSAGGGSYNEQFF. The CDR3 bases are TGTGCCAGCAGCGCTGGGGGGGGATCCTACAATGAGCAGTTCTTC.

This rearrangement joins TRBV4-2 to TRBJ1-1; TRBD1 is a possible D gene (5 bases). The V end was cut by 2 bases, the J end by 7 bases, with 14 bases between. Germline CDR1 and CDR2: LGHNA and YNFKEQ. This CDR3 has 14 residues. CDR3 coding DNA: TGTGCCAGCAGCCAACAGGGCAGGGTGGGTGAAGCTTTCTTT. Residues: CASSQQGRVGEAFF.

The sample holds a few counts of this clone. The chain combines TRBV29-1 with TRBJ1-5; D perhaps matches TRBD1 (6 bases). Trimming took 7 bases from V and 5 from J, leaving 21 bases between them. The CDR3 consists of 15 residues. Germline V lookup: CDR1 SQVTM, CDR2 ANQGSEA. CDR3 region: CSAITTGEVDQPQHF. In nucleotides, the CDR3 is TGCAGCGCCATTACGACAGGAGAGGTGGATCAGCCCCAGCATTTT.

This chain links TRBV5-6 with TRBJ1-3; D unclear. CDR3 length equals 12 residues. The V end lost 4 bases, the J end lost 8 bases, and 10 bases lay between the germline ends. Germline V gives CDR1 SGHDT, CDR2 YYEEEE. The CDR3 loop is CASSPGQDTIYF. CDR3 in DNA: TGTGCCAGCAGCCCTGGGCAGGACACCATATATTTT.

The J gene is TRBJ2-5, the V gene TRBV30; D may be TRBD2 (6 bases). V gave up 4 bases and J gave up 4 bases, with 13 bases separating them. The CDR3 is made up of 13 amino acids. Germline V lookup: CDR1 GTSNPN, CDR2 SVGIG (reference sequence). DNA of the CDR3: TGTGCCTGGAATAAACTAGCCGGAGAGACCCAGTACTTC. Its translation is CAWNKLAGETQYF.

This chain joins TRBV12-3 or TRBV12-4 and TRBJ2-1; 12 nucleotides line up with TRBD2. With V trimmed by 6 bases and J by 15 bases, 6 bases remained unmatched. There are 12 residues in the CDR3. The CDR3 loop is CASSHGLAGRFF. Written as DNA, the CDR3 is TGTGCCAGCAGCCATGGACTAGCGGGACGGTTCTTC.

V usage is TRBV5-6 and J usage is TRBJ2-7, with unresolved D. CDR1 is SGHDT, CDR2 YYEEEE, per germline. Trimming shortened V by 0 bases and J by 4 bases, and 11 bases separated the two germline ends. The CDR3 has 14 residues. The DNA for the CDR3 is TGTGCCAGCAGCTTGGGTGGTACTGGTTACGAGCAGTACTTC. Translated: CASSLGGTGYEQYF.